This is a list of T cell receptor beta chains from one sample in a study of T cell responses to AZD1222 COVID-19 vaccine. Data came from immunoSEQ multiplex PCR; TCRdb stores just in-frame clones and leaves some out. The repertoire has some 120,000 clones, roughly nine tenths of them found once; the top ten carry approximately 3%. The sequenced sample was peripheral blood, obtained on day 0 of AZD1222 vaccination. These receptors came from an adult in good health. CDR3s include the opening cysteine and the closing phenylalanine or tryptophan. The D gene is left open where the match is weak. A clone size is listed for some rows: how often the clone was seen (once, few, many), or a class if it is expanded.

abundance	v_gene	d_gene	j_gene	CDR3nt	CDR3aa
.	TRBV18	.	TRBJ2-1	TGTGCCAGCTCACCACTAACAGCTACCTACAATGAGCAGTTCTTC	CASSPLTATYNEQFF
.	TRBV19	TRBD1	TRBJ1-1	TGTGCCAGTAGTACCTCGCTGACAGGGGTTCAAAACACTGAAGCTTTCTTT	CASSTSLTGVQNTEAFF
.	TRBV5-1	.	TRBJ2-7	TGCGCCAGCAGCTCTGCCGGGACCACAAACGAGCAGTACTTC	CASSSAGTTNEQYF
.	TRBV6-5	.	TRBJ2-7	TGTGCCAGCAGCCGGATCGCCTACGAGCAGTACTTC	CASSRIAYEQYF
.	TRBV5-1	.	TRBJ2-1	TGCGCCAGCAGCTTGGTGGGCCCCGACAATGAGCAGTTCTTC	CASSLVGPDNEQFF
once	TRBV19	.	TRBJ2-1	TGTGCCAGTAGTATCGCGAGCTCCTACAATGAGCAGTTCTTC	CASSIASSYNEQFF
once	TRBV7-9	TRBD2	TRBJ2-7	TGTGCCAGCAGCTACGCGGGGGGTTACGAGCAGTACTTC	CASSYAGGYEQYF
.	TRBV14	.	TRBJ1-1	TGTGCCAGCAGCCTAGTTTGGGGGCCAAACACTGAAGCTTTCTTT	CASSLVWGPNTEAFF
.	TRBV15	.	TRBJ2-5	TGTGCCACCAGCAGAGATCTGGGGCCGCGGGAGACCCAGTACTTC	CATSRDLGPRETQYF
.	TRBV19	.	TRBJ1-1	TGTGCCAGTAGTCAGACCGGGACTGAAGCTTTCTTT	CASSQTGTEAFF
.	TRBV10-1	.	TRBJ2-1	TGCGCCAGCAGTGAGTCCGGTAGCGGCAATGAGCAGTTCTTC	CASSESGSGNEQFF
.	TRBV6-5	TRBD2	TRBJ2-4	TGTGCCAGCATCAATCGGGCGGGAGGGCCGGACATTCAGTACTTC	CASINRAGGPDIQYF
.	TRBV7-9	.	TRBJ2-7	TGTGCCAGCAGCGTATTGTTGGGCGAGCAGTACTTC	CASSVLLGEQYF
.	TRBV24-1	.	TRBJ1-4	TGTGCCACGGAGTCAAATGAAAAACTGTTTTTT	CATESNEKLFF
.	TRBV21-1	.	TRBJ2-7	TGTGCCAGCGGCTCCGGGTTGGCCCTCTCCTACGAGCAGTACTTC	CASGSGLALSYEQYF
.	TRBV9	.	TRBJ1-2	TGTGCCAGCAGCGAGGCAGCCCCTAACTATGGCTACACCTTC	CASSEAAPNYGYTF
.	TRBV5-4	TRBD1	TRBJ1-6	TGTGCCAGCAGCAGGGGGACAGAGAATAATTCACCCCTCCACTTT	CASSRGTENNSPLHF
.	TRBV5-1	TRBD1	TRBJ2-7	TGCGCCAGCAGCCGGAGACAGGGGGCGTTAAAATACGAGCAGTACTTC	CASSRRQGALKYEQYF
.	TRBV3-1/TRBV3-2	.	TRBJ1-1	TGTGCCAGCAGCCAAGGGGCTGGGGGTACTGAAGCTTTCTTT	CASSQGAGGTEAFF
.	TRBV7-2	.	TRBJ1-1	TGTGCCAGCAGCTTACCGGGTAGGACTGAAGCTTTCTTT	CASSLPGRTEAFF
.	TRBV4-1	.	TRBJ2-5	TGCGCCAGCAGCCAAGTAAGCCCACAGGAGACCCAGTACTTC	CASSQVSPQETQYF
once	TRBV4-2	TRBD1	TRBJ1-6	TGTGCCAGCAGCCAGGATACAGGGGAAGATTCACCCCTCCACTTT	CASSQDTGEDSPLHF
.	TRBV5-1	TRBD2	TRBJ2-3	TGCGCCAGCAGCACCAACACCCCGAACCTAGCGGGATTCACAGATACGCAGTATTTT	CASSTNTPNLAGFTDTQYF
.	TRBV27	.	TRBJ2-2	TGTGCCAGCAGTATCACCGGGACACTTACCGGGGAGCTGTTTTTT	CASSITGTLTGELFF
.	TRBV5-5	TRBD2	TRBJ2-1	TGTGCCAGCAGCTTGCGGCTAGCGGGAGGGGTCAATGAGCAGTTCTTC	CASSLRLAGGVNEQFF